The present entry profiles one T cell receptor (beta chain) with its context. This sample is part of a study of blood T cell repertoires in COVID-19. About the study: The recovered donors of Cohort 3 showed two negative PCRs, clearance, or symptom resolution.

Trimming left V 4 bases short and J 3 bases short, with 13 bases between. The CDR3 totals 14 residues. Germline loops: CDR1 SGHAT, CDR2 FQNNGV. Researchers sorted participants into cohorts using their self-reported clinical history. Here immunoSEQ multiplex PCR was the method, and the copy in TCRdb shows in-frame clones only, minus some. Of some 330,000 clones listed, about 90% are singletons. This sequence originates from a man between 35 and 55 years old in a cohort exposed to, infected with or recovered from COVID-19 (not recorded which). V is TRBV11-2 and J is TRBJ2-7, with a weak D call TRBD2 (6 bases). Input material: PBMCs or T cells enriched from blood (not recorded which). CDR3 nucleotide sequence: TGTGCCAGCAGCTCCAGCACTAGCAACTACGAGCAGTACTTC. This gives the protein CASSSSTSNYEQYF. Using reference TRBV11-2 and TRBJ2-7 for the parts outside the CDR3, the full variable domain is EAGVAQSPRYKIIEKRQSVAFWCNPISGHATLYWYQQILGQGPKLLIQFQNNGVVDDSQLPKDRFSAERLKGVDSTLKIQPAKLEDSAVYLCASSSSTSNYEQYFGPGTRLTVT.